The sequence of this T cell receptor beta chain was determined in a study of T cell clonality in common variable immunodeficiency. Profiling relied on immunoSEQ multiplex PCR, and the TCRdb table lists in-frame clones only, not all of them. The sample has approximately 60,000 clones, none seen only once; the top ten hold 0.83%. V was pared by 1 base and J by 3 bases, with 0 bases of the junction left unmatched. Germline CDR1 reads DFQATT; CDR2 reads SNEGSKA (reference sequence). This CDR3 region has 13 residues. This clone was found many times. The CDR3 end is not reached by the read, which stops 3 residues before it; the germline J gene fills it in.

The sequence was obtained from a person aged 18 to 75 in good health. Sequencing was performed on peripheral blood mononuclear cells. The rearrangement uses TRBV20-1 and TRBJ1-2, with 9 bases matching TRBD1. CDR3 sequence reads: CSARGDRDYGYTF. The DNA read from the CDR3 is TGCAGTGCTAGAGGGGACAGGGACTATGGC.